These 27 T cell receptor beta chains originate from one sample sequenced in a study of cytomegalovirus exposure and HLA in healthy donors. In the PCR, 60 Vbeta and 13 Jbeta primers were used. TCRdb keeps only in-frame clones here, not all; method: immunoSEQ multiplex PCR. The sample contains about 150,000 clones, approximately 63% of which appear only once. The sample taken for sequencing was PBMCs. These receptors were collected from a woman aged 55-69 years in good health and CMV-seropositive.

The rearrangement links TRBV6-1 to TRBJ2-3, with 10 bases fitting TRBD2. From germline, CDR1 is MNHNS and CDR2 SASEGT. V lost 1 base and J lost 4; bases outside the gene matches: 17. The length of the CDR3 is 20 residues. CDR3 residues: CASSEGRDTRTSGSPDTQYF. CDR3 nucleotide sequence: TGTGCCAGCAGTGAAGGGCGGGACACTCGGACTAGCGGATCCCCAGATACGCAGTATTTT.

This sequence joins TRBV19 and TRBJ2-7, with TRBD1 matching 10 bases. This CDR3 region has 13 residues. Trimming at V came to 5 bases and at J to 3 bases, leaving 1 base not matched to a gene. The germline V gene has CDR1 LNHDA and CDR2 SQIVND (reference sequence). The CDR3 DNA is TGTGCCAGTAGTTGGGACAGGGGCTACGAGCAGTACTTC. Translation: CASSWDRGYEQYF.

V is TRBV27 and J is TRBJ1-2; TRBD1 is a possible D gene (5 bases). Germline loops: CDR1 MNHEY, CDR2 SMNVEV (reference sequence). This CDR3 has 15 amino acids. Trimming shortened V by 7 bases and J by 2 bases, and 17 bases separated the two germline ends. CDR3 loop: CASISHAQGNYGYTF. For the CDR3, the DNA is TGTGCCAGCATATCCCACGCGCAGGGCAACTATGGCTACACCTTC.

The table lists this clone with a few counts. The rearrangement links TRBV20-1 to TRBJ2-3; D ambiguous. The CDR3 spans 11 residues. V lost 6 bases and J 4 bases, leaving 8 bases between the germline ends. CDR1 is DFQATT and CDR2 is SNEGSKA in the germline V gene (reference sequence). The CDR3 region has the DNA TGCAGTGCAGACTGGGCAGATACGCAGTATTTT. Its translation: CSADWADTQYF.

In the case of this clone: The same CDR3 also results from other DNA sequences found in this sample. The chain uses TRBV27 and TRBJ1-1; 8 bases line up with TRBD1. With V trimmed by 6 bases and J by 4 bases, 4 bases remained unmatched. The CDR3 length is 13 residues. Germline V CDR1 and CDR2: MNHEY, SMNVEV (reference sequence). The CDR3: CASRPTGGTEAFF. The CDR3 DNA is TGTGCCAGCAGGCCTACAGGGGGCACTGAAGCTTTCTTT.

CDR3 sequence (DNA): TGTGCCAGCAGCTCTAGGGGGGGGATCACTGAAGCTTTCTTT. This sequence encodes CASSSRGGITEAFF. This chain joins TRBV11-1 and TRBJ1-1; TRBD1 is a possible D gene (6 bases). Germline V CDR1 and CDR2: SGHAT, FQDESV (reference sequence). The CDR3 is 14 amino acids. V was shortened by 4 bases and J by 4 bases, with 13 bases between the two germline ends. Full variable domain (rest looked up from reference TRBV11-1 and TRBJ1-1): EAEVAQSPRYKITEKSQAVAFWCDPISGHATLYWYRQILGQGPELLVQFQDESVVDDSQLPKDRFSAERLKGVDSTLKIQPAELGDSAMYLCASSSRGGITEAFFGQGTRLTVV.

The chain employs TRBV2 and TRBJ2-7; D perhaps matches TRBD1 (7 bases). Germline-derived CDR1 and CDR2 are SNHLY and FYNNEI. V dropped 6 bases and J dropped 4 bases, with 19 bases sitting between them. The CDR3 is made up of 15 amino acids. As DNA, the CDR3 is TGTGCCAGCAGCGCGGAAGGGGGCGGGGAATACGAGCAGTACTTC. Protein: CASSAEGGGEYEQYF.

V usage is TRBV5-6 and J usage is TRBJ2-7; a weak D match, TRBD2 (6 bases). V lost 0 bases and J lost 4, with 17 bases in between. This CDR3 is built from 16 residues. The germline gives CDR1 SGHDT, CDR2 YYEEEE. CDR3 sequence (DNA): TGTGCCAGCAGCTTGGGGGACTCCCCTCAGGTATACGAGCAGTACTTC. Translated: CASSLGDSPQVYEQYF.

The chain links TRBV7-9 to TRBJ1-2; tentative D call: TRBD1 (5 bases). V lost 1 base to trimming and J lost 3 bases, with 15 bases between them. CDR1 and CDR2 (germline): SEHNR, FQNEAQ (reference sequence). The CDR3 is 16 residues long. The CDR3 DNA reads as TGTGCCAGCAGCTTAGTTCGGACGACAGTTGACTATGGCTACACCTTC. Translated, it gives CASSLVRTTVDYGYTF.

This chain uses TRBV28 with TRBJ1-5; 7 bases agree with TRBD1. Germline CDR1 MDHEN, CDR2 SYDVKM. CDR3 length: 14 residues. V was clipped by 7 bases and J by 7 bases; unmatched bases: 10. The CDR3 bases are TGTGCCAGCAACCAAGGGGGCCGTCGACAGCCCCAGCATTTT. Amino acids: CASNQGGRRQPQHF.

This clone was detected a few times. The chain carries TRBV30 and TRBJ1-1, with D possibly being TRBD1 (5 bases). CDR3 size: 13 residues. V lost 2 bases, J lost 3 bases, and 10 bases lay in between. Per germline, CDR1 GTSNPN and CDR2 SVGIG (reference sequence). The CDR3 protein is CAWSPARDTEAFF. Here the CDR3 DNA reads TGTGCCTGGAGTCCGGCCAGGGACACTGAAGCTTTCTTT.

V and J are TRBV6-5 and TRBJ1-2; 7 bases line up with TRBD1. The V segment lost 6 bases and the J segment 2 bases; nucleotides outside the gene matches: 6. This CDR3 has 14 residues. Germline CDR1 is MNHEY and CDR2 is SVGAGI. The CDR3 DNA follows: TGTGCCAGCAGGTCCCTGGGACAGAACTATGGCTACACCTTC. It yields the protein CASRSLGQNYGYTF.

Details on this clone: Other nucleotide sequences from this sample produce the same CDR3. V usage is TRBV5-4 and J usage is TRBJ2-7; TRBD2 matches 10 bases. The CDR3 is 13 amino acids. J gave up 7 bases and V 7 bases, and 8 bases lay outside the gene matches. The germline V gene has CDR1 SGHNT and CDR2 YYREEE (reference sequence). This CDR3 reads CASRLAGVAEQYF. CDR3 coding DNA: TGTGCCAGCCGGCTAGCGGGAGTTGCAGAGCAGTACTTC.

This clone showed up just a few times. The rearrangement links TRBV7-8 to TRBJ2-7; 8 bases are shared with TRBD1. Germline V lookup: CDR1 SGHVS, CDR2 FQNEAQ. With V trimmed by 5 bases and J by 5 bases, 8 bases remained unmatched. The CDR3 length is 14 residues. For the CDR3, the DNA is TGTGCCAGCAGCCATCCCAGGGGGCATAACGAGCAGTACTTC. It is translated as CASSHPRGHNEQYF.

This chain links TRBV27 with TRBJ1-5, with 9 bases identical to TRBD1. The CDR3 contains 15 residues. Losses at the gene ends were 9 bases for V and 6 bases for J; bases not matched to a gene: 12. Germline V gene sequence: CDR1 MNHEY, CDR2 SMNVEV (reference sequence). This CDR3 reads CASGTGTKVGQPQHF. The CDR3 DNA follows: TGTGCCAGTGGGACAGGGACTAAGGTGGGTCAGCCCCAGCATTTT.

The chain joins TRBV6-5 to TRBJ1-1, with TRBD1 matching 9 bases. The germline gives CDR1 MNHEY, CDR2 SVGAGI. The V segment lost 6 bases and the J segment 11 bases; nucleotides outside the gene matches: 7. CDR3 length equals 12 residues. The CDR3 is CASRDRGVVAFF. The CDR3 coding sequence is TGTGCCAGCAGGGACAGGGGCGTTGTGGCTTTCTTT.

The genes are TRBV7-9 and TRBJ2-3, with 8 bases fitting TRBD2. The CDR3 totals 15 residues. After removal of 5 bases from V and 6 bases from J, the junction contained 10 bases not matched to a gene. In germline, CDR1 is SEHNR, CDR2 FQNEAQ (reference sequence). The CDR3 coding sequence is TGTGCCAGCAGCAATCGGGGGGGGGATTTTGATACGCAGTATTTT. It encodes CASSNRGGDFDTQYF.

V gene TRBV9 combines with J gene TRBJ2-1; 7 positions match TRBD2. Germline V gene sequence: CDR1 SGDLS, CDR2 YYNGEE. The CDR3 is made up of 15 amino acids. V shed 0 bases, J shed 8 bases, and the junction held 8 bases outside the gene matches. The CDR3 DNA follows: TGTGCCAGCAGCGTAGCTCGGGGGAGGGCACATGAGCAGTTCTTC. Protein: CASSVARGRAHEQFF.

This chain links TRBV5-8 with TRBJ2-1, with 7 bases matching TRBD2. J was trimmed by 3 bases and V by 0 bases; bases with no gene match: 6. The CDR3 loop spans 16 amino acids. The V gene's germline CDR1 is SGHTS and CDR2 YDEGEE. The CDR3 DNA follows: TGTGCCAGCAGCTTGGAGCGAGCGGGATTCTACAATGAGCAGTTCTTC. Residues: CASSLERAGFYNEQFF.

This clone was seen a few times. The V call is TRBV28, the J call TRBJ1-2; D may be TRBD1 (6 bases). V was trimmed by 8 bases and J by 6 bases, leaving 16 bases between them. CDR1 and CDR2 (germline): MDHEN, SYDVKM. The CDR3 is 13 residues long. CDR3: CASRFSHRDGYTF. Here the CDR3 DNA reads TGTGCCAGCCGCTTCTCCCACAGGGATGGCTACACCTTC.

V and J are TRBV13 and TRBJ2-1; 7 bases align to TRBD2. The ends lost 0 bases at V and 8 bases at J; junction bases unmatched: 16. The CDR3 sequence is 18 residues long. Germline V gene data show CDR1 as PRHDT and CDR2 as FYEKMQ (reference sequence). This chain's CDR3 is CASSLGGHPSGSAHEQFF. For the CDR3, the DNA is TGTGCCAGCAGCTTAGGGGGCCACCCTAGCGGAAGTGCCCATGAGCAGTTCTTC.

The rearrangement uses TRBV10-2 and TRBJ2-5; D is ambiguous. There are 13 residues in the CDR3. In germline, CDR1 is WSHSY, CDR2 SAAADI. The V end was cut by 2 bases, the J end by 8 bases, with 12 bases between. CDR3 protein: CASSEVGSGTQYF. CDR3 DNA sequence: TGCGCCAGCAGTGAGGTGGGCAGTGGCACCCAGTACTTC.

The V gene is TRBV19, the J gene TRBJ2-7; the match to TRBD1 covers 8 bases. This CDR3 region has 15 residues. Germline values: CDR1 LNHDA, CDR2 SQIVND (reference sequence). With V trimmed by 5 bases and J by 5 bases, 11 bases remained unmatched. The CDR3 DNA sequence: TGTGCCAGTAGTCCCGAGTGGGCAGGGGGCCACGAGCAGTACTTC. Protein sequence: CASSPEWAGGHEQYF.

This clone has only one observation. This chain links TRBV28 with TRBJ1-1; D might be TRBD1 (6 bases). From germline, CDR1 is MDHEN and CDR2 SYDVKM. The CDR3 loop spans 12 amino acids. With 7 bases removed from V and 10 bases from J, the gap between germline ends came to 16 bases. The CDR3 sequence: CASTMGGLVAFF. DNA for the CDR3: TGTGCCAGCACAATGGGGGGGCTGGTAGCTTTCTTT.

V and J are TRBV5-1 and TRBJ2-7, with a weak D call TRBD1 (6 bases). Trimming removed 4 bases at V and 2 bases at J, with 10 bases between. The CDR3 has 13 amino acids. Per germline, CDR1 SGHRS and CDR2 YFSETQ. DNA for the CDR3: TGCGCCAGCAGCCGGGACAAAGCCTACGAGCAGTACTTC. Translating gives CASSRDKAYEQYF.

This chain connects TRBV4-1 to TRBJ2-6; 7 bases are shared with TRBD1. This CDR3 contains 16 residues. Trimming took 1 base from V and 4 from J; bases not matched to a gene: 4. From germline, CDR1 is MGHRA and CDR2 YSYEKL. The CDR3 region is CASSQVQGTGANVLTF. The CDR3 DNA is TGCGCCAGCAGCCAAGTACAGGGGACCGGGGCCAACGTCCTGACTTTC.

V usage is TRBV29-1 and J usage is TRBJ1-1; unclear D gene. This CDR3 has 12 amino acids. V dropped 3 bases and J dropped 3 bases, with 8 bases sitting between them. Germline V CDR1 and CDR2: SQVTM, ANQGSEA. The CDR3: CSVEGRDTEAFF. In DNA, the CDR3 is TGCAGCGTTGAGGGGAGGGACACTGAAGCTTTCTTT. The entire variable domain, with the rest obtained from reference TRBV29-1 and TRBJ1-1, is as follows: SAVISQKPSRDICQRGTSLTIQCQVDSQVTMMFWYRQQPGQSLTLIATANQGSEATYESGFVIDKFPISRPNLTFSTLTVSNMSPEDSSIYLCSVEGRDTEAFFGQGTRLTVV.